The sequence of this T cell receptor beta chain was determined in a study of metastatic and nonmetastatic thyroid tumors. Study-level information: Repertoires were compared across blood and tumor or nodule tissue from malignant and benign thyroid patients.

Deletions cut 5 bases from V and 1 base from J, with 5 bases between. In germline, CDR1 is SGHDN, CDR2 FVKESK. This CDR3 region has 13 residues. Study-wide findings and caveats: Reports indicated that malignant thyroid tumors showed significantly higher TCR beta diversity than benign nodules did, in blood and tumor.

Treatment of any kind had been given to no patient before thyroid surgery. This clone was observed at least ten times. Its antigen is unidentified. Per the original methods: Researchers built a distant-metastasis classifier for papillary thyroid cancer that drew on CDR3 differences across clinicopathological groups. Via MiXCR, TCRdb re-called the PCR reads. For this entry, the V and J calls and clone size follow TCRdb and not the study's own pipeline. Of around 53,000 clones detected, roughly a sixth appear once; the ten largest clones hold just under 3%. This chain uses TRBV14 with TRBJ2-2; D gene uncertain. The sequenced sample consisted of blood. The sequence came from a female donor with papillary thyroid cancer or a benign thyroid nodule (not recorded which). Some clones in this sample may be carry-over from other donors' samples. The CDR3 DNA sequence: TGTGCCAGCAGCGGGATGAACACCGGGGAGCTGTTTTTT. This encodes CASSGMNTGELFF.